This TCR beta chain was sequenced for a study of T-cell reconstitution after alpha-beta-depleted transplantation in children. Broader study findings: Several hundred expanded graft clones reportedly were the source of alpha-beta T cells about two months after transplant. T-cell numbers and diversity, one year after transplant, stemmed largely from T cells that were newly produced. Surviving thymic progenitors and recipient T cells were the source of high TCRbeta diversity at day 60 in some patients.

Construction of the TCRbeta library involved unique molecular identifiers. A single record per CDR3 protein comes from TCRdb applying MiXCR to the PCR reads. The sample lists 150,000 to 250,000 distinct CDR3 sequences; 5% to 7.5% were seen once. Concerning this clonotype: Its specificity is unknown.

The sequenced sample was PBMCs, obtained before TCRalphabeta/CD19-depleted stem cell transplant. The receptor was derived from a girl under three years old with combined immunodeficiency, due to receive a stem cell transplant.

The CDR3 nucleotides are TGTGCCAGCAGCTTGATCCAGGCCGCCGACAATGAGCAGTTCTTC. Translating it yields CASSLIQAADNEQFF. The chain employs TRBV5-6 and TRBJ2-1, with D uncertain. Germline-derived CDR1 and CDR2 are SGHDT and YYEEEE. Trimming removed 1 base from V and 5 bases from J, with 13 bases in between. The CDR3 runs to 15 residues.